This TCR beta chain emerged from a study of blood T cell repertoires in COVID-19. The wider study: Researchers got acute and convalescent COVID-19 samples from the United States, Italy and Spain. The analysed material was cDNA or gDNA that came from T cells, B-cell-depleted T cells, or PBMCs.

In the authors' workflow: For nucleated cells, counts were estimated from reference gene primer amplification. Sequencing was performed with immunoSEQ multiplex PCR; in TCRdb, only in-frame clones are kept and a portion is missing. V, J and clone size are those of that table, while D and trimming were read from the DNA. The repertoire holds under 200,000 clones, with around 80% as singletons. This clonotype was obtained from a man aged 65 to 85 with active or convalescent COVID-19. The specimen was peripheral blood.

CDR3 coding DNA: TGTGCCAGCTCACCGGGACACAACAATGAGCAGTTCTTC. Translating gives CASSPGHNNEQFF. V gene TRBV18 combines with J gene TRBJ2-1; a possible D gene is TRBD1 (6 bases). Per the germline V gene, CDR1 is KGHSH and CDR2 is LQKENI. The CDR3 is 13 residues long. Trimming pared 3 bases from V and 5 bases from J, leaving 8 bases between.